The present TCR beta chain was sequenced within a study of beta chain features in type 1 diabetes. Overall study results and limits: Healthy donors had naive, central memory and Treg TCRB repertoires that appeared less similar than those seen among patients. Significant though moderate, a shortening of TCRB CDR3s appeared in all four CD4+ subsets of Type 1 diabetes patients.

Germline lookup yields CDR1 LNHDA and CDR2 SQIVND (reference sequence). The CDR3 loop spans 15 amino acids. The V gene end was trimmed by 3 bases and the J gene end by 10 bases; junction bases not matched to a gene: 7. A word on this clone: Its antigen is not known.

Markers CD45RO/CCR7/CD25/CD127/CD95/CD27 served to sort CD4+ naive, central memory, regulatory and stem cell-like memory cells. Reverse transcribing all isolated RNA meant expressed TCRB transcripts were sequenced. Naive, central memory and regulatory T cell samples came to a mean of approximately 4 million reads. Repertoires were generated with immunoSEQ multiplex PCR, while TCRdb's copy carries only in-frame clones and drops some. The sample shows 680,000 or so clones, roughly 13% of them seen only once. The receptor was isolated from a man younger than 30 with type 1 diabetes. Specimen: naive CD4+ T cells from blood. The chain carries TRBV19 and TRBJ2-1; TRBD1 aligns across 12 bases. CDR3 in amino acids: CASSMTGQGAGEQFF. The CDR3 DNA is TGTGCCAGTAGTATGACGGGACAGGGGGCGGGAGAGCAGTTCTTC.